Detailed here is one TCR beta chain. The clone's antigen remains unknown. Base qualities were left out, and no much larger clone turns up one base away. The collaborating institutions used their own protocols to collect whole blood in K2EDTA tubes. For TCRbeta analysis, collaborators shipped samples as frozen whole blood, isolated PBMCs, or DNA extracted from either of those sample types. The sample belongs to a study of blood T cell repertoires in COVID-19 (dated by TCRdb to 2020 to 2021). About the full investigation: Samples from collaborators originated in the United States, Italy and Spain and spanned both the acute and convalescent phases of COVID-19. Samples came from the ongoing ImmuneRACE study (first 160 participants) plus 1,254 subjects from 6 global collaborators. Nearly every sample came with metadata listing a de-identified subject ID, COVID-19 status, age in years and sex. HLA class I and class II types, where available, came from metadata supplied by the sample provider rather than from assay-based typing. Subjects who had been exposed to COVID-19, were actively infected with it, or had recovered from it provided the deeply sampled blood TCRbeta repertoires that made up the dataset. The repertoires were released in a freely available public database intended as a resource for research on the immune response to SARS-CoV-2. The material from the prospective study consisted of cDNA or gDNA derived from T cells, B-cell-depleted T cells, or PBMCs. Study-level results and caveats: Clinical and demographic metadata were provided uncurated, with the amount varying by source and participant.

Counted from cysteine to phenylalanine, this CDR3 has 12 amino acids. The read is trimmed to its CDR3 DNA, 36 bases read in frame from base 1. Cut back by 4 bases and 4 bases, the V and J ends lie 8 bases apart. TCRbeta CDR3 regions were amplified from genomic DNA using the immunoSEQ Assay, a bias-controlled multiplex PCR. The original pipeline was this. The number of nucleated cells in each sample was estimated from the amplification of reference gene primers within the assay. To quantify the absolute abundance of each unique TCRbeta CDR3 rearrangement, sequence reads were collapsed and filtered. For each sample, productive Simpson clonality was calculated by taking the square root of Simpson's diversity index across productive rearrangements. TCRdb carries this immuneACCESS record with in-frame sequences only. Its versions omit some clonotypes, under half of them owing to an unresolved V gene in the studies checked, with the rest unexplained. The D gene and trimming were derived from the DNA, and the V and J assignments and clone size from that table. Counted in this sample were about 64,000 clones; more than 65% of them appeared once. Under 7% of the sample belongs to the ten largest clones.

This chain joins TRBV12-3 or TRBV12-4 to TRBJ2-7, with TRBD1 as a weak D call on 6 bases. The specimen was peripheral blood. The origin of this receptor is a human donor in a cohort sampled during active COVID-19. The DNA is TGTGCCAGCAGTTGGACAGTATACGAGCAGTACTTC. It codes for CASSWTVYEQYF.